This T cell receptor (beta chain) emerged from a study of T cells after yellow fever vaccination. For the study at large: Low-cell-number fractions underwent preparation using SMART-Seq v4 Ultra Low Input.

This clonotype was seen only a few times. Its antigen is still unknown. The CDR3 runs 14 residues. Germline V gene sequence: CDR1 SGHRS, CDR2 YFSETQ. The germline V and J ends were trimmed by 1 base and 5 bases, with 12 bases remaining between them. Study-level results: Abundant clonotypes (contaminants from the bulk population) could be present in FACS-sorted repertoires. Booster sampling recovered most clones from primary vaccination (about 97% CD4, 88% CD8). A limited proportion of clonotypes was detected within both the CD4 and CD8 compartments.

One entry per CDR3 protein results from TCRdb running MiXCR on the 5' RACE reads. The data show around 260,000 distinct CDR3 sequences, around 5.3% seen once. The TCR sequence derives from a man aged 18 to 35 who received the YFV17D yellow fever vaccine. Sequenced here: CD4+ T cells sorted from PBMCs, sampled on the day of the yellow fever booster vaccination. The rearrangement uses TRBV5-1 and TRBJ1-1, with D uncertain. The CDR3 loop reads CASSLTGSGTEAFF. DNA for the CDR3: TGCGCCAGCAGCTTGACGGGATCCGGGACTGAAGCTTTCTTT.